This entry features one T cell receptor (beta chain) sequence. Generated by immunoSEQ multiplex PCR, the TCRdb table keeps only in-frame clones and is missing some. In the table there are hundreds of thousands of clones, 95% to 97% of which are singletons. The sample originates from a study of shared clonotypes between healthy human individuals. This CDR3 spans 13 amino acids. Trimming took 10 bases from V and 10 from J, leaving 17 bases between them. Germline CDR1 is MDHEN and CDR2 is SYDVKM. The TCR sequence derives from a woman aged 25-40 years in good health. The source material was naive CD4+ T cells sorted from blood. This sample's subset: CD45RA+ positively selected. The chain uses TRBV28 and TRBJ1-6; TRBD1 might be the D (5 bases). The chain's CDR3 is CAISSHGGSPLHF. The DNA for the CDR3 is TGTGCCATATCGTCCCACGGGGGGTCACCCCTCCACTTT.